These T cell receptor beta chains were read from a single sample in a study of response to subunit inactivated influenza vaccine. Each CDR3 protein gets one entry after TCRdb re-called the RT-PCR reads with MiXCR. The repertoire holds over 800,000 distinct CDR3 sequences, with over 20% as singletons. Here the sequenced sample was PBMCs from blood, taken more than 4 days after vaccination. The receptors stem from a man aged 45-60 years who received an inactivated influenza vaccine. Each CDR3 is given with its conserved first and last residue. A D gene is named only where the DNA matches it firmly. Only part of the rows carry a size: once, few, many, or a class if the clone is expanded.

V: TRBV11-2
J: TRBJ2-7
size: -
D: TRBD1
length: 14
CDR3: CASSLATGYYEQYF

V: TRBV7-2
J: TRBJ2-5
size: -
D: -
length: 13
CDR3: CASSPNIGETQYF

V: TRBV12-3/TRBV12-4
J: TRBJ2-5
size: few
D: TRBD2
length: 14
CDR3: CASSLVAGDETQYF

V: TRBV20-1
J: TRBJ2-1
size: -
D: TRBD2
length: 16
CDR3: CSAHTGASGVYNEQFF

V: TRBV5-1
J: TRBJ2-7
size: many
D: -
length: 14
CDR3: CASSGGTGSYEQYF

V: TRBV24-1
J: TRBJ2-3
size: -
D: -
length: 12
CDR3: CATSDGWREQYF

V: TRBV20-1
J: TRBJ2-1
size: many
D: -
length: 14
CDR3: CSAARPRPYNEQFF

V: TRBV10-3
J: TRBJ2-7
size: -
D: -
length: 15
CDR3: CAISDGLRQFYEQYF

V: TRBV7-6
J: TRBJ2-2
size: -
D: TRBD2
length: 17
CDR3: CASSLVAGGTVAGELFF

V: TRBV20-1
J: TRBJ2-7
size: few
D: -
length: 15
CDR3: CSARDDHWSSYEQYF

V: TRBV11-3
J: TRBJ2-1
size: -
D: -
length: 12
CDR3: CASSLGPYEQFF

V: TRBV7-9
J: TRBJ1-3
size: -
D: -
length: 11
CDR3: CAGTSGNTIYF

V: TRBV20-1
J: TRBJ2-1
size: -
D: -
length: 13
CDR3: CSANLVALGEQFF

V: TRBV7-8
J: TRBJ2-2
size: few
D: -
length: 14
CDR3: CASSSGSGTGELFF

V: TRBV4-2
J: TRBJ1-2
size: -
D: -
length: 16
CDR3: CASSQEHPFTSYGYTF

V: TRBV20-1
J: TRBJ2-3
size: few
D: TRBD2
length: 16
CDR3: CSASALAGGPTDTQYF

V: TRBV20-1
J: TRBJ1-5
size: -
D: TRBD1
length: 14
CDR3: CSARERQGGQPQHF

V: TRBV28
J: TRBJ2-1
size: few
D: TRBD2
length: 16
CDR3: CASTVAGGSSYNEQFF

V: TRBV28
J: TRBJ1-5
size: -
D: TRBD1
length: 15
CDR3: CASSYRGQSNHPQHF

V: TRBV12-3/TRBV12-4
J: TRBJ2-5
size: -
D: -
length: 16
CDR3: CASMRVLGKRGETQYF

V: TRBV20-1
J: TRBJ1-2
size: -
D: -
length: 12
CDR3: CSVSSGSNWCTF

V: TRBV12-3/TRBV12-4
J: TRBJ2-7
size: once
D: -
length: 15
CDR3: CASSPAAAGTYEQYF

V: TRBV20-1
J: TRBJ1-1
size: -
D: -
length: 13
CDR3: CSAASRVNTEAFF

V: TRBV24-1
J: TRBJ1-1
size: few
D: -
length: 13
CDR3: CATSDIGHAGAFF

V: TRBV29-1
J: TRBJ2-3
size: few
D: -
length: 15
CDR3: CSVRHGWGATDTQYF

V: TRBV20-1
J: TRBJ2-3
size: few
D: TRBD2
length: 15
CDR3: CSARRSSGSADTHYF

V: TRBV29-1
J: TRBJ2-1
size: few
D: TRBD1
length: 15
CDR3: CSVPGTGQYGNEQFF

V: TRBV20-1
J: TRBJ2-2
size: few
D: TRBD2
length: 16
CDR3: CSAPDPGLAGTGELFF

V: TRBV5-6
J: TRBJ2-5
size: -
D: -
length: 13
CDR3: CASSQEFQETQYF

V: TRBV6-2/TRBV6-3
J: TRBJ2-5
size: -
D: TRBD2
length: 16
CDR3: CASSYRLAGGPVTQYF

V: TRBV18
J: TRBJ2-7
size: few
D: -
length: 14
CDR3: CASSPTGPKQEQYF

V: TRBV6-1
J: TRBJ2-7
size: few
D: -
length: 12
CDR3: CASSAYGYEQYF

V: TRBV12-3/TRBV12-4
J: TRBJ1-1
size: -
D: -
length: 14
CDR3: CASSFGATNTEAFF

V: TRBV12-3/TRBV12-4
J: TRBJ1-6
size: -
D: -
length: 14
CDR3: CASSLRVPLSPLHF

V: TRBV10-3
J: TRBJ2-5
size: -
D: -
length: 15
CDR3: CAISERDKGSETQYF

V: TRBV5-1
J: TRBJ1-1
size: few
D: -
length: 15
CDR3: CASSLGQELNTEAFF

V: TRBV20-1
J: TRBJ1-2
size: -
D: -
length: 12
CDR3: CSGIKGGGGYTF

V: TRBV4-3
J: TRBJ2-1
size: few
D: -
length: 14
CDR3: CASSQEGRGSEQFF

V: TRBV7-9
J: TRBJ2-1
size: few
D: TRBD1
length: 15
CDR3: CASSPGTGWDNEQFF

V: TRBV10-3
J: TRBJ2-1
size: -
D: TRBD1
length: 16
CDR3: CAISESNRGIYNEQFF

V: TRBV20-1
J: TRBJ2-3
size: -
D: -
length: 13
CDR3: CSAPPGPGDTQYF

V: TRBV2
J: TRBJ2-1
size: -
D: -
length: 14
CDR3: CASSPTNWGDEQFF

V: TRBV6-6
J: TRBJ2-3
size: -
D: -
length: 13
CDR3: CASSSTDTDTQYF

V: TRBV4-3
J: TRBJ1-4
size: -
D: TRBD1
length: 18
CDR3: CASSQDFQGQGGYEKLFF

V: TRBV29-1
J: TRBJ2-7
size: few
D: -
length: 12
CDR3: CSVTSTGNEQYF

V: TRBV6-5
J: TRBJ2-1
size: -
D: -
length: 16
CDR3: CASSYIPESSYNEQFF

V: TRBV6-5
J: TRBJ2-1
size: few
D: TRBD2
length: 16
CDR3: CASSYSRLAGGLEQFF

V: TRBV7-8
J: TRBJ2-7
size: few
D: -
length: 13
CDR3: CASSLEAGAEQYF

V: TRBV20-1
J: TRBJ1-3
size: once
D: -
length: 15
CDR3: CSASTGVTAGNTIYF

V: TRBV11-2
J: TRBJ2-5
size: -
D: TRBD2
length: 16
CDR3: CASSARTSGREETQYF

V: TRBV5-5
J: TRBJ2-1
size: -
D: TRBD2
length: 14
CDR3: CASSYEGLVGEQFF

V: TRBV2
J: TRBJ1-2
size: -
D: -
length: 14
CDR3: CASTQDRTNYGYTF

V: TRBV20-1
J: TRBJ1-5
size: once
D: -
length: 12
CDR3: CSARLGTQPQHF